Listed below are T cell receptor beta chains from one sample, sequenced in a study of T-cell reconstitution after alpha-beta-depleted transplantation in children. TCRdb reprocessed the PCR reads via MiXCR and lists one record per CDR3 protein. The profile shows 200,000 to 300,000 distinct CDR3 sequences, around 13% of them singletons. The input for sequencing was PBMCs from the stem cell graft donor, taken from the stem cell graft. These receptors were obtained from a human donor who donated a stem cell graft to a child with acute lymphoblastic leukemia. Each CDR3 is given with its conserved first and last residue.

v_call: TRBV7-2; cdr3_aa: CASSSTPRGGYTF
v_call: TRBV5-1; cdr3_aa: CASSFSDQGEQYF
v_call: TRBV20-1; cdr3_aa: CSARDGGVNTEAFF
v_call: TRBV6-2/TRBV6-3; cdr3_aa: CASGARSSYNEQFF
v_call: TRBV7-2; cdr3_aa: CASSSDGLAKNIQYF
v_call: TRBV29-1; cdr3_aa: CSVVIYEGSSYNEQFF
v_call: TRBV5-1; cdr3_aa: CASSLAGGPMNTEAFF
v_call: TRBV28; cdr3_aa: CASSLRGLNSYNEQFF
v_call: TRBV7-2; cdr3_aa: CASSSLQTGELFF
v_call: TRBV5-1; cdr3_aa: CASTFGDRSGELFF
v_call: TRBV5-5; cdr3_aa: CASSLIVTPSTGDTIYF
v_call: TRBV29-1; cdr3_aa: CSVSAGNTEAFF
v_call: TRBV6-5; cdr3_aa: CASSYSRGRSEQFF
v_call: TRBV30; cdr3_aa: CAWSWTDNIYEQYF
v_call: TRBV7-2; cdr3_aa: CASSWDRNTEAFF